The 9 T cell receptor beta chains below were found in one sample sequenced in a study of CD8+CD57+ T cells in acquired aplastic anemia. For sequencing, patients were chosen who had shown expansion of CD8+CD57+ cells by flow cytometry. The study profiled TCR beta VDJ and CDR3 using genomic DNA as template. TCRdb re-called the reads with MiXCR, one entry per CDR3 protein. The data contain some 160,000 distinct CDR3 sequences, 45% to 50% of them seen just once; the ten biggest clones take up 25% to 40%. The sequenced sample consisted of sorted CD4+, CD8+, or CD8+CD57+ T cells (not recorded which) from PBMCs. These receptor sequences come from a human donor with aplastic anemia.

This clonotype was recorded at least ten times. The chain combines TRBV12-3 or TRBV12-4 with TRBJ2-1, with D possibly TRBD2 on 5 matching bases. This CDR3 is 15 amino acids long. V was cut by 2 bases and J by 5 bases, with 13 bases left in between. The CDR3 is CASSLPSYVDNEQFF. The DNA for the CDR3 is TGTGCCAGCAGTTTACCTAGCTATGTCGACAATGAGCAGTTCTTC.

This clonotype was counted at least ten times. The gene calls are TRBV5-1 and TRBJ2-2; the match to TRBD1 covers 8 bases. V shed 1 base and J 5 bases; nucleotides not matched to a gene: 7. Looked up from germline, CDR1 is SGHRS and CDR2 is YFSETQ. This CDR3 is 16 amino acids long. This chain's CDR3 is CASSLRQGAGTGELFF. The CDR3 DNA sequence: TGCGCCAGCAGCTTGAGGCAGGGGGCTGGTACCGGGGAGCTGTTTTTT.

The chain recombines TRBV7-6 with TRBJ2-3, with TRBD2 matching over 11 bases. This CDR3 has 16 residues. CDR1 and CDR2 from the germline V gene are SGHVS and FNYEAQ. With 3 bases clipped from V and 6 bases from J, the junction kept 8 bases outside the gene matches. The CDR3 loop reads CASSFRASSGRDTQYF. Written as DNA, the CDR3 is TGTGCCAGCAGCTTTCGGGCGTCTAGCGGGAGGGATACGCAGTATTTT.

V and J are TRBV6-4 and TRBJ2-3, with D unclear. CDR3 length: 13 residues. Germline V CDR1 and CDR2: MRHNA, SNTAGT. The V end lost 0 bases, the J end lost 3 bases, and 4 bases lay between the germline ends. The CDR3 here is CASSDSTTDTQYF. DNA for the CDR3: TGTGCCAGCAGTGACTCGACGACAGATACGCAGTATTTT.

There are many counts of this clonotype. The V and J genes are TRBV20-1 and TRBJ2-7; D gene ambiguous. This CDR3 contains 9 residues. The germline V gene has CDR1 DFQATT and CDR2 SNEGSKA (reference sequence). The CDR3 bases are TGCCAAAATATCTACGAGCAGTACTTC. Its protein is CQNIYEQYF.

The chain combines TRBV10-3 with TRBJ2-3, with D tentatively TRBD2 (7 bases). The germline V and J ends were trimmed by 8 bases and 0 bases, with 12 bases remaining between them. Per the germline V gene, CDR1 is ENHRY and CDR2 is SYGVKD. This CDR3 is built from 14 residues. The CDR3 spells CAIGGGLSTDTQYF. As DNA, the CDR3 is TGTGCCATCGGAGGGGGACTAAGCACAGATACGCAGTATTTT.

The chain has TRBV11-3 and TRBJ1-2; D call uncertain. The V gene lost 7 bases and the J gene lost 8 bases, with 17 bases spanning the gap. The CDR3 has 13 residues. CDR1 is SGHNT, CDR2 YENEEA, per germline. CDR3 bases: TGTGCCAGCACTCCCGCGAAGCCAGGAGGCTACACCTTC. Translating gives CASTPAKPGGYTF.

CDR3 bases: TGTGCCAGCAGCACACACCCCCGGGCCAACGAGCAGTACTTC. Translated, it gives CASSTHPRANEQYF. This chain joins TRBV3-1 and TRBJ2-7, with unresolved D. Germline V gene data show CDR1 as LGHDT and CDR2 as YNNKEL (reference sequence). The germline V and J ends were trimmed by 5 bases and 5 bases, with 16 bases remaining between them. This CDR3 contains 14 residues.

The sample holds a few counts of this clonotype. Relative to the germline gene, one junction end is altered; a read error may explain this. The chain uses TRBV19 and TRBJ2-7; no definite D call. CDR3 length: 14 residues. Germline V lookup: CDR1 LNHDA, CDR2 SQIVND (reference sequence). CDR3: CASSITLRAYEQYF. CDR3 sequence (DNA): TGTGCCAGTAGTATAACCCTCCGGGCATACGAGCAGTATTTC. The full variable domain, with the rest looked up from reference TRBV19 and TRBJ2-7, is DGGITQSPKYLFRKEGQNVTLSCEQNLNHDAMYWYRQDPGQGLRLIYYSQIVNDFQKGDIAEGYSVSREKKESFPLTVTSAQKNPTAFYLCASSITLRAYEQYFGPGTRLTVT.